The clone carrying this T cell receptor beta chain was found once. Its antigen remains unidentified. These data come from a study of vaccination effects on CD4 cells after COVID-19. Study background: All participants had two doses of either the BNT162b2 or mRNA-1273 vaccine. Convalescent patients (n = two) were sampled 16 days and one week prevaccination. Broader study findings: After vaccination, at late timepoints, clones induced by infection and by vaccine contracted markedly.

With V trimmed by 5 bases and J by 5 bases, 11 bases remained unmatched. The germline CDR1 and CDR2 sequences are LNHDA and SQIVND (reference sequence). This CDR3 comprises 15 residues. The assay was immunoSEQ multiplex PCR, and TCRdb's table has in-frame clones only and misses some. The table lists some 25,000 clones, approximately 79% of them singletons, with around 16% in the top ten. Antigen-specific CD4+ T cells were first expanded with viral peptide pools by the ViraFEST assay and only then sequenced. After about 10 days in culture, the CD4+ T cells were isolated. From March to December 2020, the person had a SARS-CoV-2 infection that was confirmed by PCR. After 1.8 million or so PBMC were placed in each well, they were cultured with 10 IU/ml IL-2 and approximately 9.7 ug/ml peptides.

The TCR was taken from a human donor who had a prior SARS-CoV-2 infection. The chain employs TRBV19 and TRBJ2-5; 7 bases fit TRBD1. The material was CD4+ T cells from PBMCs cultured with SARS-CoV-2 spike peptides, obtained before COVID-19 vaccination. As DNA, the CDR3 is TGTGCCAGTAGTCCCGAAGGGGGCCGCTGGGAGACCCAGTACTTC. Translation: CASSPEGGRWETQYF.